The sequence of this TCR beta chain was determined in a study of radiotherapy plus CTLA-4 blockade in lung cancer. TCRdb's table, derived via immunoSEQ multiplex PCR, lists solely in-frame clones and lacks some. This table holds nearly 95,000 clones, approximately 80% found once. The CDR3 runs 12 residues. V was pared by 5 bases and J by 7 bases, with 9 bases between. Looked up from germline, CDR1 is MNHNS and CDR2 is SASEGT. This chain connects TRBV6-1 to TRBJ2-1, with D possibly being TRBD2 (5 bases). The sample was peripheral blood, taken from a patient treated with radiotherapy plus ipilimumab. The clonotype was recovered from a human donor with non-small cell lung cancer that progressed on radiotherapy plus ipilimumab. CDR3 sequence (DNA): TGTGCCAGCAGTACAACTAGGAATGAGCAGTTCTTC. Its translation: CASSTTRNEQFF.